This is a list of T cell receptor beta chains from one sample in a study of blood T cell repertoires in COVID-19. Profiling relied on immunoSEQ multiplex PCR, and the TCRdb table lists in-frame clones only, not all of them. The repertoire holds some 130,000 clones, with around 87% as singletons. Sequencing was carried out using peripheral blood. These receptor sequences come from a man in his 70s with active COVID-19. Each CDR3 is given with its conserved first and last residue. D genes are given only for firm matches. Where a row states a size, it is once, few, many or the class of an expanded clone; other rows omit it.

d_call,cdr3_length,v_call,j_call,clone_size,cdr3_nt,cdr3_aa
TRBD2,14,TRBV2,TRBJ2-1,NA,TGTGCCAGCAATCGGCTAGCGGTATACAATGAGCAGTTCTTC,CASNRLAVYNEQFF
TRBD1,15,TRBV28,TRBJ2-1,NA,TGTGCCAGCAGGCCTCCCGGACAGGGACTGTTTGAGCAGTTCTTC,CASRPPGQGLFEQFF
NA,13,TRBV3-1/TRBV3-2,TRBJ2-7,NA,TGTGCCAGCAGCCAAGATGGCGGTTACGAGCAGTACTTC,CASSQDGGYEQYF
TRBD1,14,TRBV30,TRBJ1-2,NA,TGTGCCTGGTGGTGGATGACAGGGGATTATGGCTACACCTTC,CAWWWMTGDYGYTF
TRBD1,12,TRBV18,TRBJ1-1,NA,TGTGCCAGCTCCGCACAGGGGACTGAAGCTTTCTTT,CASSAQGTEAFF
TRBD2,15,TRBV7-9,TRBJ2-1,NA,TGTGCCAGCAGCTTAGATAGCGGGAGAACCAATGAGCAGTTCTTC,CASSLDSGRTNEQFF
TRBD1,14,TRBV6-5,TRBJ2-7,NA,TGTGCCAGCAGTTTCGGGACAGGGGTTCACGAGCAGTACTTC,CASSFGTGVHEQYF
TRBD1,14,TRBV27,TRBJ2-7,NA,TGTGCCAGCAGTTCGGACAGGCTGGACTACGAGCAGTACTTC,CASSSDRLDYEQYF
NA,13,TRBV6-5,TRBJ1-3,once,TGTGCCAGCAGCCGGACAGCCGGAAACACCATATATTTT,CASSRTAGNTIYF
TRBD2,18,TRBV28,TRBJ2-7,NA,TGTGCCAGCAGTCCCCCCCGCCTAGCGGGAGCTTCGGCCTACGAGCAGTACTTC,CASSPPRLAGASAYEQYF
NA,15,TRBV28,TRBJ1-1,NA,TGTGCCAGCAGTCCCTATACGGGATTGAACACTGAAGCTTTCTTT,CASSPYTGLNTEAFF
TRBD1,15,TRBV7-9,TRBJ2-1,NA,TGTGCCAGCAGCTTTTCGGGACAGGGGGCAGGTGAGCAGTTCTTC,CASSFSGQGAGEQFF
TRBD2,15,TRBV4-1,TRBJ2-5,NA,TGCGCCAGCAGCCGAACTCTAGCGGGAGGAGAGACCCAGTACTTC,CASSRTLAGGETQYF
TRBD1,16,TRBV4-2,TRBJ2-2,NA,TGTGCCAGCAGCCAAGAGTCGGTGACAGGGGGCCCGGAGCTGTTTTTT,CASSQESVTGGPELFF
TRBD1,13,TRBV19,TRBJ1-1,NA,TGTGCCAGCGGACAGGGGGTAAAGACTGAAGCTTTCTTT,CASGQGVKTEAFF
NA,13,TRBV9,TRBJ1-2,NA,TGTGCCAGCAGCCCAGATCAGGACTATGGCTACACCTTC,CASSPDQDYGYTF
NA,13,TRBV30,TRBJ2-7,once,TGTGCCTGGAGTATGGTAGCGGAGGGCGAGCAGTACTTC,CAWSMVAEGEQYF
NA,11,TRBV29-1,TRBJ2-7,NA,TGCAGCGGGGGACACCTTTACGAGCAGTACTTC,CSGGHLYEQYF
NA,14,TRBV6-6,TRBJ1-1,NA,TGTGCCAGCACCTCCATCGGGGTATGGACTGAAGCTTTCTTT,CASTSIGVWTEAFF
NA,13,TRBV5-4,TRBJ2-2,NA,TGTGCCAGCAGCCCCCAAAACACCGGGGAGCTGTTTTTT,CASSPQNTGELFF
TRBD2,16,TRBV9,TRBJ2-3,NA,TGTGCCAGCAGCGTAGGGAGCGGGAGGGCTGTAGATACGCAGTATTTT,CASSVGSGRAVDTQYF
TRBD2,15,TRBV28,TRBJ2-3,NA,TGTGCCAGCAGTTGGGCTAGCGGTTCCACAGATACGCAGTATTTT,CASSWASGSTDTQYF
NA,14,TRBV6-2/TRBV6-3,TRBJ1-1,NA,TGTGCCAGCAGTTACACAGGGCTGAACACTGAAGCTTTCTTT,CASSYTGLNTEAFF
NA,16,TRBV19,TRBJ2-2,NA,TGTGCCAGTAGTATAGCCAGGGGAAAGAACACCGGGGAGCTGTTTTTT,CASSIARGKNTGELFF
NA,15,TRBV28,TRBJ1-1,NA,TGTGCCAGCAGTACACCTTCGGGGGAGAACACTGAAGCTTTCTTT,CASSTPSGENTEAFF